Listed here are 3 T cell receptor beta chains from one sample, sequenced in a study of vaccination effects on CD4 cells after COVID-19. Their cognate antigens are unknown. Isolation of CD4+ T cells took place after 10 days of culture. This table comes from immunoSEQ multiplex PCR, and its TCRdb copy is limited to in-frame clones, with some not included. The table lists about 74,000 clones, approximately 77% of them singletons. The sequencing used CD4+ T cells from PBMCs cultured without peptide, collected before COVID-19 vaccination. These receptors all stem from a human donor who received a COVID-19 vaccine.

This rearrangement joins TRBV3-1 (or the pseudogene TRBV3-2) to TRBJ2-4; possible D gene TRBD2, 6 bases. The V and J ends lost 3 bases and 1 base respectively, with 10 bases between them. The germline V gene encodes CDR1 LGHDT and CDR2 YNNKEL (reference sequence). The CDR3 has 15 amino acids. The CDR3 sequence is CASSQSAGAKNIQYF. In DNA, the CDR3 is TGTGCCAGCAGCCAGAGCGCGGGGGCCAAAAACATTCAGTACTTC.

The chain links TRBV4-3 to TRBJ1-2; D might be TRBD1 (6 bases). Germline CDR1 LGHNA, CDR2 YSLEER. The CDR3 runs 15 residues. V was cut by 0 bases and J by 4 bases, with 12 bases left in between. The CDR3 is CASSQDHGGLYGYTF. The CDR3 DNA sequence: TGCGCCAGCAGCCAAGATCACGGGGGGCTCTATGGCTACACCTTC.

The count of this clone is one. CDR3: CASTSEGRMTFF. DNA of the CDR3: TGTGCCAGCACCTCGGAGGGACGTATGACTTTCTTT. The rearrangement uses TRBV6-5 and TRBJ1-1; TRBD1 might be the D (5 bases). The CDR3 has 12 amino acids. With 7 bases removed from V and 12 bases from J, the gap between germline ends came to 18 bases. CDR1 is MNHEY, CDR2 SVGAGI, per germline.